These 13 T cell receptor beta chains share one sample of origin, sequenced in a study of T cell clusters in autoimmune cytopenias. Multiplex touch-down PCR amplified TRB using TRB-A and TRB-B pools in one tube. TCRdb reprocessed the multiplex PCR reads, keeping one entry per CDR3 protein, no DNA. The table lists about 4,900 distinct CDR3 sequences, with just over 15% in the top ten. TRB amplification used approximately 250 ng of peripheral blood genomic DNA. These records were also assigned to another study, of T cell repertoires in aging, cancer and after chemotherapy.

Sequenced material: peripheral blood. The receptor source for this set is a human donor in good health.

This clonotype is labeled medium-sized based on frequency. This chain uses TRBV19 with TRBJ1-4; TCRdb indicates TRBD1, and absent DNA this call remains unverified. Germline assignment: CDR1 LNHDA and CDR2 SQIVND (reference sequence). The CDR3 extends over 16 amino acids. The CDR3 sequence is CASSGTGRATNEKLFF.

The gene calls are TRBV5-1 and TRBJ2-5. The CDR3 has 15 amino acids. Germline V gene sequence: CDR1 SGHRS, CDR2 YFSETQ. The CDR3 sequence is CASSWTSSLDETQYF.

The J gene is TRBJ1-2, the V gene TRBV20-1; the D call of TRBD1 rests on TCRdb alone, since no DNA is present to check it. The CDR3 contains 11 residues. Germline V gene lookup returns CDR1 DFQATT and CDR2 SNEGSKA (reference sequence). The CDR3 is CSAGGNYGYTF.

V gene TRBV10-3 combines with J gene TRBJ2-3; TCRdb returns TRBD2, unconfirmable since there is no DNA. Germline V gene sequence: CDR1 ENHRY, CDR2 SYGVKD. This CDR3 is 16 amino acids long. The CDR3 region is CASSEAGEGPTDTQYF.

The rearrangement joins TRBV7-9 to TRBJ2-1; TCRdb calls TRBD2, which cannot be checked without DNA. The germline V gene has CDR1 SEHNR and CDR2 FQNEAQ (reference sequence). The CDR3 has 14 amino acids. The CDR3: CASSLGTIGNEQFF.

V gene TRBV27 combines with J gene TRBJ2-5; TCRdb's D gene call, TRBD2, goes unchecked for lack of DNA. The CDR3 sequence is 17 residues long. The germline V gene has CDR1 MNHEY and CDR2 SMNVEV (reference sequence). This chain's CDR3 is CASSFRLAGGLSETQYF.

The chain employs TRBV19 and TRBJ1-6. Germline lookup yields CDR1 LNHDA and CDR2 SQIVND (reference sequence). The CDR3 is made up of 12 amino acids. This CDR3 reads CASSFYNSPLHF.

The chain joins TRBV7-9 to TRBJ2-1; as DNA is missing, the TRBD2 call by TCRdb cannot be tested. Per germline, CDR1 SEHNR and CDR2 FQNEAQ (reference sequence). The CDR3 runs to 16 residues. The CDR3 reads CASTLLAGGIYNEQFF.

This clonotype is classed as medium-sized by frequency. This chain links TRBV12-3 or TRBV12-4 with TRBJ1-2; TCRdb picks TRBD1, but there is no DNA to check that call. There are 14 residues in the CDR3. The CDR3 protein is CASSFDRGSGGYTF.

The gene calls are TRBV6-1 and TRBJ1-3. CDR1 and CDR2 from the germline V gene are MNHNS and SASEGT. The CDR3 contains 15 residues. The CDR3 loop reads CASSPTYANGNTIYF.

Its frequency marks this clonotype as medium-sized. CDR3 protein: CATSRDGRQGLNGYTF. This chain links TRBV15 with TRBJ1-2; TCRdb outputs TRBD1, but without DNA this stays unchecked. The length of the CDR3 is 16 residues. Germline CDR1 reads LNHNV; CDR2 reads YYDKDF (reference sequence).

Measured by frequency, this clonotype is medium-sized. V usage is TRBV6-2 or TRBV6-3 and J usage is TRBJ2-3; the TRBD2 assignment by TCRdb is unverifiable without DNA. This CDR3 is 18 amino acids long. Germline V lookup: CDR1 MNHEY, CDR2 SVGEGT. CDR3 loop: CASSLIAGGHPSTDTQYF.

By frequency, this clonotype is medium-sized. V gene TRBV29-1 combines with J gene TRBJ2-6; the D call from TCRdb, TRBD1, cannot be confirmed without DNA. The CDR3 loop spans 15 amino acids. Looked up from germline, CDR1 is SQVTM and CDR2 is ANQGSEA. CDR3 protein: CSAEGQSSGANVLTF.